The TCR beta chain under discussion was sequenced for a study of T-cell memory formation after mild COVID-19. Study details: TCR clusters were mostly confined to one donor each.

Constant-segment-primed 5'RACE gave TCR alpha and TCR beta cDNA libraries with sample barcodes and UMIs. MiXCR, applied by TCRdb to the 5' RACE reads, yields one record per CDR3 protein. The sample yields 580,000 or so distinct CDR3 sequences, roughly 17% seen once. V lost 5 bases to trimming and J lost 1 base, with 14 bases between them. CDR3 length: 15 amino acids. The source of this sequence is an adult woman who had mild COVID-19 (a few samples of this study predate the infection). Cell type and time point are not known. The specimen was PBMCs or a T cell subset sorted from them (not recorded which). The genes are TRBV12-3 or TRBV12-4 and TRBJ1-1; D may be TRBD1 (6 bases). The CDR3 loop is CASSPPGHWNTEAFF. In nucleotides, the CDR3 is TGTGCCAGCAGTCCCCCGGGACATTGGAACACTGAAGCTTTCTTT.